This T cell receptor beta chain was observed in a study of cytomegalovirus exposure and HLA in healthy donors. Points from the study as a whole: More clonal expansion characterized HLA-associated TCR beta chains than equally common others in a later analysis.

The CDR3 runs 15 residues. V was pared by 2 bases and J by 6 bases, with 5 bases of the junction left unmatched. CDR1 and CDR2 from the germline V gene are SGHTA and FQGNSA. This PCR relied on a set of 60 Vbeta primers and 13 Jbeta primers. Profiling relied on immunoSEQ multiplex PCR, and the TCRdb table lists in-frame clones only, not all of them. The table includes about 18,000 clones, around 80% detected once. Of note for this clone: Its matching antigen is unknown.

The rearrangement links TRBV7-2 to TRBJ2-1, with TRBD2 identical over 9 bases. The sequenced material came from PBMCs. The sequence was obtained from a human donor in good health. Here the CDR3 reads CASSLLAGGLNEQFF. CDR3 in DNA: TGTGCCAGCAGCTTACTGGCGGGGGGGCTCAATGAGCAGTTCTTC.